This TCR beta chain was obtained from a study of OX40 agonist ivuxolimab in advanced cancers. Study-wide background: Melanoma, hepatocellular carcinoma, head and neck or renal cell cancer occurred in dose-escalation patients. Overall study findings and caveats: Fewer expanded clones were found on average in CD4+ than in CD8+ T cells. Undetermined was the antigen specificity of the expanded peripheral T cells.

If patients had autoimmune disease history or systemic immunosuppression, they were excluded. Comments on this clone: Antigen specificity is unknown.

The CDR3 runs to 14 residues. The V gene's germline CDR1 is GTSNPN and CDR2 SVGIG (reference sequence). Trimming stripped 0 bases from V and 0 bases from J, with 9 bases between. Assay used: immunoSEQ multiplex PCR; TCRdb lists only in-frame clones, some missing. The table has some 90,000 clones, about 92% seen once. J is TRBJ2-7 and V is TRBV30; D is undetermined. The TCR sequence derives from an adult with an advanced solid tumor such as melanoma, head and neck, liver or kidney cancer. The sample consisted of CD4+ or CD8+ T cells sorted from blood, taken in a trial of the OX40 agonist ivuxolimab. CDR3 nucleotides: TGTGCCTGGAGTGTAGCCAGGTCCTCCTACGAGCAGTACTTC. The encoded protein is CAWSVARSSYEQYF.